One sample yielded the 16 T cell receptor beta chains listed below, sequenced in a study of T cells in Graves' hyperthyroidism and ophthalmopathy. Amplified regions were TCR beta CDR3 sequences from RNA transcripts. The study used the HTBI primer set for a first-round RT-PCR of the TCR CDR3. From the multiplex PCR reads, TCRdb called clonotypes with MiXCR, one entry per CDR3 protein. The profile shows about 640,000 distinct CDR3 sequences, around 20% of them singletons. Sequenced input: blood. These TCRs come from a man aged 25 to 40 with Graves' ophthalmopathy.

The table lists this clonotype with many counts. The chain links TRBV18 to TRBJ2-5; D not resolved. CDR3 length: 14 amino acids. The V end was cut by 0 bases, the J end by 0 bases, with 5 bases between. In germline, CDR1 is KGHSH, CDR2 LQKENI. The CDR3 sequence is CASSPPRYQETQYF. Here the CDR3 DNA reads TGTGCCAGCTCACCACCTCGATACCAAGAGACCCAGTACTTC.

This chain joins TRBV4-2 and TRBJ2-7, with D tentatively TRBD1 (6 bases). V was pared by 1 base and J by 2 bases, with 15 bases between. This CDR3 has 16 residues. Germline V CDR1 and CDR2: LGHNA, YNFKEQ. The CDR3 here is CASSQVAGVAPYEQYF. The CDR3 DNA reads TGTGCCAGCAGCCAAGTAGCAGGGGTGGCCCCCTACGAGCAGTACTTC.

This clonotype was seen ten or more times. For the CDR3, the DNA is TGTGCCAGCAGACAAGGGGCGGGAATTACCTACGAGCAGTACTTC. Translating it yields CASRQGAGITYEQYF. This sequence joins TRBV6-1 and TRBJ2-7; tentative D call: TRBD2 (6 bases). This CDR3 spans 15 amino acids. V was clipped by 6 bases and J by 2 bases, with 17 bases between them. Germline CDR1 reads MNHNS; CDR2 reads SASEGT.

The rearrangement links TRBV20-1 to TRBJ2-5, with 10 nucleotides matching TRBD2. Germline-derived CDR1 and CDR2 are DFQATT and SNEGSKA (reference sequence). Germline trimming cut 6 bases from V and 5 bases from J; bases unmatched to any gene: 18. This CDR3 region has 17 residues. CDR3 residues: CSASPISGRRWRETQYF. The CDR3 DNA sequence: TGCAGTGCCTCCCCCATTAGCGGGAGGAGGTGGAGGGAGACCCAGTACTTC.

The chain uses TRBV2 and TRBJ2-5; D could derive from TRBD1 or TRBD2 (6 bases each). This CDR3 comprises 14 residues. The germline V gene has CDR1 SNHLY and CDR2 FYNNEI. The V and J ends lost 4 bases and 7 bases respectively, with 16 bases between them. Written as DNA, the CDR3 is TGTGCCAGCAGTGGGCCTGGGGGGCATGGGACCCAGTACTTC. It yields the protein CASSGPGGHGTQYF. Full variable domain (outside the CDR3, taken from reference TRBV2 and TRBJ2-5): EPEVTQTPSHQVTQMGQEVILRCVPISNHLYFYWYRQILGQKVEFLVSFYNNEISEKSEIFDDQFSVERPDGSNFTLKIRSTKLEDSAMYFCASSGPGGHGTQYFGPGTRLLVL.

The sample holds a few counts of this clonotype. V gene TRBV4-1 combines with J gene TRBJ2-7; TRBD1 might be the D (5 bases). There are 15 residues in the CDR3. The V gene lost 5 bases and the J gene lost 5 bases, with 19 bases spanning the gap. Germline loops: CDR1 MGHRA, CDR2 YSYEKL. The CDR3 DNA is TGCGCCAGCAGCTTGGGGCAGGAGAGCGTCCACGAGCAGTACTTC. It encodes CASSLGQESVHEQYF.

This clonotype was observed at least ten times. The rearrangement links TRBV11-2 to TRBJ2-7, with a possible D match to TRBD2 (6 bases). The CDR3 sequence is 14 residues long. The V gene lost 1 base and the J gene lost 3 bases, with 10 bases spanning the gap. In germline, CDR1 is SGHAT, CDR2 FQNNGV. The CDR3 region is CASSLVQGLYEQYF. Here the CDR3 DNA reads TGTGCCAGCAGCTTAGTTCAGGGACTCTACGAGCAGTACTTC.

This clonotype was detected only a few times. This sequence joins TRBV11-2 and TRBJ1-5, with unresolved D. Germline assignment: CDR1 SGHAT and CDR2 FQNNGV. V dropped 1 base and J dropped 0 bases, with 7 bases sitting between them. This CDR3 region has 15 residues. CDR3 loop: CASSLGSYSNQPQHF. CDR3 bases: TGTGCCAGCAGCTTAGGGAGTTATAGCAATCAGCCCCAGCATTTT. The full variable domain, with the rest looked up from reference TRBV11-2 and TRBJ1-5, is EAGVAQSPRYKIIEKRQSVAFWCNPISGHATLYWYQQILGQGPKLLIQFQNNGVVDDSQLPKDRFSAERLKGVDSTLKIQPAKLEDSAVYLCASSLGSYSNQPQHFGDGTRLSIL.

This clonotype has just a few counts. This chain joins TRBV6-2 or TRBV6-3 and TRBJ2-7; weak D call: TRBD1 (5 bases). The V end was cut by 6 bases, the J end by 0 bases, with 12 bases between. Per germline, CDR1 MNHEY and CDR2 SVGEGT. The CDR3 spans 14 residues. CDR3 DNA: TGTGCCAGCAGGGTGGACACGAGCTCCTACGAGCAGTACTTC. As protein: CASRVDTSSYEQYF.

V and J are TRBV28 and TRBJ2-5, with a possible D match to TRBD2 (6 bases). The CDR3 has 15 residues. V was pared by 4 bases and J by 3 bases, with 15 bases between. CDR1 is MDHEN and CDR2 is SYDVKM in the germline V gene. The CDR3 DNA follows: TGTGCCAGCAGTTATGGAGGGGCGGGTAAAGAGACCCAGTACTTC. Residues: CASSYGGAGKETQYF.

This clonotype was detected many times. The chain combines TRBV24-1 with TRBJ2-7, with D possibly matching TRBD2 (5 bases). The CDR3 sequence is 13 residues long. The germline gives CDR1 KGHDR, CDR2 SFDVKD. V lost 6 bases, J lost 3 bases, and 11 bases lay in between. CDR3 sequence reads: CATSPGSGYEQYF. The DNA of the CDR3 is TGTGCCACCAGTCCGGGATCAGGCTACGAGCAGTACTTC.

V usage is TRBV28 and J usage is TRBJ1-5, with no clear D. The CDR3 sequence is 13 residues long. Trimming removed 7 bases from V and 2 bases from J, with 9 bases in between. Germline values: CDR1 MDHEN, CDR2 SYDVKM. CDR3 sequence: CASIPQGNQPQHF. For the CDR3, the DNA is TGTGCCAGCATTCCCCAGGGCAATCAGCCCCAGCATTTT.

This clonotype was seen many times. The chain uses TRBV27 and TRBJ1-1, with TRBD1 as a possible D gene (6 bases). The V and J ends lost 5 bases and 5 bases respectively, with 24 bases between them. CDR1 and CDR2 from the germline V gene are MNHEY and SMNVEV (reference sequence). This CDR3 has 17 amino acids. As DNA, the CDR3 is TGTGCCAGCAGTCGAATCCCGACAGGATGGGGTGGAACTGAAGCTTTCTTT. This codes for CASSRIPTGWGGTEAFF.

This clonotype occurred many times. V gene TRBV27 combines with J gene TRBJ1-1; unclear D gene. From germline, CDR1 is MNHEY and CDR2 SMNVEV (reference sequence). The CDR3 loop spans 13 amino acids. Trimming stripped 2 bases from V and 8 bases from J, with 12 bases between. The CDR3: CASSLDGVREAFF. The CDR3 nucleotides are TGTGCCAGCAGTTTAGACGGGGTCCGGGAAGCTTTCTTT.

In this sample, this clonotype turned up a few times. The chain joins TRBV2 to TRBJ2-5; 11 nucleotides agree with TRBD2. Germline V gives CDR1 SNHLY, CDR2 FYNNEI. The CDR3 consists of 16 residues. V was clipped by 6 bases and J by 4 bases; unmatched bases: 10. CDR3 loop: CASSAVTSGSLETQYF. The DNA for the CDR3 is TGTGCCAGCAGCGCCGTAACTAGCGGGAGTTTAGAGACCCAGTACTTC.

The chain couples TRBV27 to TRBJ2-3, with D perhaps TRBD1 or TRBD2 (5 bases each). Germline V gene data show CDR1 as MNHEY and CDR2 as SMNVEV (reference sequence). Trimming took 7 bases from V and 1 from J, leaving 12 bases between them. The CDR3 has 14 residues. As DNA, the CDR3 is TGTGCCAGCACCATTAGAGGGGGCACAGATACGCAGTATTTT. Its translation is CASTIRGGTDTQYF.